Reported below is one T cell receptor (beta chain). Antigen unknown. The record originates from a study of cytomegalovirus exposure and HLA in healthy donors. The PCR was carried out with 60 Vbeta primers and 13 Jbeta primers. Sequenced by immunoSEQ multiplex PCR; TCRdb stores in-frame clones only, minus some. Among about 93,000 clones, approximately 80% were seen once, and the ten largest hold roughly 3.8%. Study-level results: A later analysis linked a missense variant in DCLRE1C to the trimming of TCR beta V and J genes. Based on reports, TCR beta sequences accurately predicted HLA-A and HLA-B alleles for most subjects.

The length of the CDR3 is 14 residues. CDR1 and CDR2 (germline): MNHEY, SMNVEV (reference sequence). V lost 0 bases and J 4 bases, leaving 6 bases between the germline ends. The receptor was isolated from a man aged 50 to 60 in good health and CMV-seronegative. Sequenced material: PBMCs. The chain couples TRBV27 to TRBJ1-4, with D unclear. In DNA form, the CDR3 reads TGTGCCAGCAGTTTATCACAGATTAATGAAAAACTGTTTTTT. It yields the protein CASSLSQINEKLFF.